This record covers a single T cell receptor (beta chain). This CDR3 has 13 amino acids. Trimming removed 8 bases at V and 5 bases at J, with 15 bases between. CDR1 is MNHEY, CDR2 SVGAGI, per germline. Sequenced by immunoSEQ multiplex PCR; TCRdb stores in-frame clones only, minus some. The sample holds about 59,000 clones, about 73% seen once. The source of the sample is a study of blood T cell repertoires in COVID-19. This clonotype was sampled from a woman in her sixties or seventies with acute or convalescent COVID-19. V and J are TRBV6-5 and TRBJ1-1; D remains ambiguous. Sequencing input: peripheral blood. The CDR3 nucleotides are TGTGCCAGCGCCGCCCGGTTCCGGACTGAAGCTTTCTTT. It is translated as CASAARFRTEAFF.